A selection of T cell receptor beta chains follows, all from one sample in a study of T cell responses to AZD1222 COVID-19 vaccine. Sequencing was performed with immunoSEQ multiplex PCR; in TCRdb, only in-frame clones are kept and a portion is missing. The repertoire includes 100,000 to 150,000 clones, roughly 90% of them detected once, and around 0.98% sits in the top ten. The specimen comprised peripheral blood, sampled 28 days after the second AZD1222 dose. Receptors originate from an adult who received the AZD1222 COVID-19 vaccine. Both conserved end residues are part of each CDR3. A D gene is named only where the DNA matches it firmly. A clone size is listed for some rows: how often the clone was seen (once, few, many), or a class if it is expanded.

V,size,D,J,DNA,CDR3
TRBV28,NA,NA,TRBJ2-3,TGTGCCAGCAGTTTCCCCGGACTAGATACGCAGTATTTT,CASSFPGLDTQYF
TRBV4-1,once,NA,TRBJ1-4,TGCGCCAGCAGCCAAGATAAGTGGGGGACTAATGAAAAACTGTTTTTT,CASSQDKWGTNEKLFF
TRBV18,NA,NA,TRBJ1-6,TGTGCCAGCTCCACGGGGGGCGGAGGTGATTCACCCCTCCACTTT,CASSTGGGGDSPLHF
TRBV5-1,NA,NA,TRBJ2-5,TGCGCCAGCAGCTTGGATCCAGGGGTGTCAGAGACCCAGTACTTC,CASSLDPGVSETQYF
TRBV20-1,NA,NA,TRBJ2-1,TGCAGTGCTAGTGGCGATGAGCAGTTCTTC,CSASGDEQFF
TRBV19,NA,NA,TRBJ1-2,TGTGCCAGTAGTATCAGGAGTTATGGCTACACCTTC,CASSIRSYGYTF
TRBV4-1,NA,NA,TRBJ2-2,TGCGCCAGCAGCCGATTTATCTCGGGCCTCGCCGGGGAGCTGTTTTTT,CASSRFISGLAGELFF
TRBV27,NA,NA,TRBJ1-1,TGTGCCAGTCACGGGCAAGCCACTGAAGCTTTCTTT,CASHGQATEAFF
TRBV6-5,NA,NA,TRBJ1-2,TGTGCCAGCAGTCCCCGCAGAGATAAAGGCTATGGCTACACCTTC,CASSPRRDKGYGYTF
TRBV5-8,once,NA,TRBJ2-7,TGTGCCAGCAGCTTGACTAGCTACGAGCAGTACTTC,CASSLTSYEQYF
TRBV9,NA,NA,TRBJ1-2,TGTGCCAGCAGCGTCGGGGCTGCCCCAAACTATGGCTACACCTTC,CASSVGAAPNYGYTF
TRBV4-1,NA,NA,TRBJ2-1,TGCGCCAGCAGCCAAGATGAGAGCTCCTACAATGAGCAGTTCTTC,CASSQDESSYNEQFF
TRBV19,NA,NA,TRBJ1-1,TGTGCCAGTAGTATATGGGGGGTTAGGACTGAAGCTTTCTTT,CASSIWGVRTEAFF
TRBV5-1,NA,TRBD1,TRBJ1-4,TGCGCCAGCAGCCAGGGACAGGGGGCGGCTAATGAAAAACTGTTTTTT,CASSQGQGAANEKLFF
TRBV9,NA,TRBD2,TRBJ2-7,TGTGCCAGCAGCGGGGGACTAGCGGTCTCCTACGAGCAGTACTTC,CASSGGLAVSYEQYF
TRBV11-3,NA,TRBD2,TRBJ2-1,TGTGCCAGCAGCTTAGGCGCGACTAGCGGACTGGATGAGCAGTTCTTC,CASSLGATSGLDEQFF